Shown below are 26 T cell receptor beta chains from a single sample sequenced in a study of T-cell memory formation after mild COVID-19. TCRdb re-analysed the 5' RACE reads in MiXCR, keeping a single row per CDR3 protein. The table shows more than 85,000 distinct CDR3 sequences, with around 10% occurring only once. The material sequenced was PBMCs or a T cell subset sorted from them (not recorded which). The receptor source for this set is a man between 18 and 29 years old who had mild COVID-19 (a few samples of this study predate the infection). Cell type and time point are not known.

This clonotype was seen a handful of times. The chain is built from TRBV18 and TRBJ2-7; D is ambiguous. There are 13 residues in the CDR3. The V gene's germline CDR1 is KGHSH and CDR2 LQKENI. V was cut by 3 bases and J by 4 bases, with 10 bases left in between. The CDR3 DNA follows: TGTGCCAGCTCACCGGGGAAAATATACGAGCAGTACGTC. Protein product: CASSPGKIYEQYV.

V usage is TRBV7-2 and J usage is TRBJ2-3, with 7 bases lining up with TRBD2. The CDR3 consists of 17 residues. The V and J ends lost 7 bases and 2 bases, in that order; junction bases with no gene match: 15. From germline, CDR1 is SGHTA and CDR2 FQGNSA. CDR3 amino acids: CASIVSAGGGFTDTQYF. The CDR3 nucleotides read TGTGCCAGCATTGTGTCCGCCGGCGGGGGATTCACAGATACGCAGTATTTT.

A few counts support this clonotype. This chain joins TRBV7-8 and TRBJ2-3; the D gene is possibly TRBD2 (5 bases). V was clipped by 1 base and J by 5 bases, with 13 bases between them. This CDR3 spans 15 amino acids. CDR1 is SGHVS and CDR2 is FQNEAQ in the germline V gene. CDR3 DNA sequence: TGTGCCAGCAGCTTAGTGTCGACCGCGGGAGATACGCAGTATTTT. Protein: CASSLVSTAGDTQYF.

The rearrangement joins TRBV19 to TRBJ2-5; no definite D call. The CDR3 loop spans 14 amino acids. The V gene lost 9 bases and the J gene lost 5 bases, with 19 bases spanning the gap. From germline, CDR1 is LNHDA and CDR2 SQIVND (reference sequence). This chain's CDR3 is CARRQKTVPETQYF. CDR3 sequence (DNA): TGTGCCAGAAGACAAAAAACAGTTCCGGAGACCCAGTACTTC.

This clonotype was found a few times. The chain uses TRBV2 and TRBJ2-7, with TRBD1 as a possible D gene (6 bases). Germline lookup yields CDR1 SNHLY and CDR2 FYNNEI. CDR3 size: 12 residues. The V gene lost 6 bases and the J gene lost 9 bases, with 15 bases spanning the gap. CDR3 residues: CASRPGHSGQYV. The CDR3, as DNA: TGTGCCAGCAGACCGGGACACTCAGGGCAGTACGTC.

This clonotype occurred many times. For the CDR3, the DNA is TGCGCCAGCAGCTCGACAGGGGATCAGCCCCAGCATTTT. Its translation: CASSSTGDQPQHF. The chain joins TRBV5-1 to TRBJ1-5; TRBD1 matches at 8 bases. This CDR3 is built from 13 residues. J lost 5 bases, V lost 3 bases, and 1 base had no gene match. Germline V gives CDR1 SGHRS, CDR2 YFSETQ.

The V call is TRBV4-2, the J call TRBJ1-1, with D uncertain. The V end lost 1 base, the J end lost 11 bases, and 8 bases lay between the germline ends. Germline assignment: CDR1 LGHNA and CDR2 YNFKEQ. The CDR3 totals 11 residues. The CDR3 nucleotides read TGTGCCAGCAGCCAAGGGCAAATGGCTTTCTTT. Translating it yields CASSQGQMAFF.

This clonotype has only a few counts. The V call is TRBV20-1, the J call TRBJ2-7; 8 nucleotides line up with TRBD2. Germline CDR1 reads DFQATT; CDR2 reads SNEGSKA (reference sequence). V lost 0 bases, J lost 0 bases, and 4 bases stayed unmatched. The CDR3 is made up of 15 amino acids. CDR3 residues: CSARDPGGSSYEQYF. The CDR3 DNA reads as TGCAGTGCTAGAGATCCGGGGGGGAGCTCCTACGAGCAGTACTTC.

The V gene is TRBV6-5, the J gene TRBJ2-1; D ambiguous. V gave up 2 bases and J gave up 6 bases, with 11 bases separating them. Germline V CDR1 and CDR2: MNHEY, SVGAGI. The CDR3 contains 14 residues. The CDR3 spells CASSYVVAGNEQFF. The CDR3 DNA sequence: TGTGCCAGCAGTTACGTGGTAGCAGGCAATGAGCAGTTCTTC.

CDR3 in amino acids: CASSLAPGQGDETQYF. In nucleotides, the CDR3 is TGTGCCAGCAGCTTAGCGCCGGGACAGGGGGATGAGACCCAGTACTTC. This sequence joins TRBV7-2 and TRBJ2-5, with 11 bases identical to TRBD1. Germline V CDR1 and CDR2: SGHTA, FQGNSA. CDR3 length: 16 residues. Trimming at V came to 0 bases and at J to 5 bases, leaving 5 bases not matched to a gene.

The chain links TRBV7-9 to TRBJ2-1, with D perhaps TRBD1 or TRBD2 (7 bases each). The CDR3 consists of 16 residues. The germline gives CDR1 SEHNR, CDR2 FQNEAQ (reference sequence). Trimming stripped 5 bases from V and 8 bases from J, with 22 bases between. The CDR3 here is CASSLLPGGGFDEQFF. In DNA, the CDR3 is TGTGCCAGCAGCCTCCTACCAGGGGGGGGGTTTGATGAGCAGTTCTTC.

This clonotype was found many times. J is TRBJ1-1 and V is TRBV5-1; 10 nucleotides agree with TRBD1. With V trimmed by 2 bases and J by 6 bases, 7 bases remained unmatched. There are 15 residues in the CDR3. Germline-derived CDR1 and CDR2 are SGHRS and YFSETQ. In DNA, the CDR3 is TGCGCCAGCAGCTTCCGACAGGGGGCAGCCGCTGAAGCTTTCTTT. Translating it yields CASSFRQGAAAEAFF.

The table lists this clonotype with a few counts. CDR3: CASSHYPGQDRNEQFF. CDR3 in DNA: TGCGCCAGCAGCCACTACCCGGGACAGGACCGCAATGAGCAGTTCTTC. This chain links TRBV4-3 with TRBJ2-1; 8 nucleotides agree with TRBD1. V shed 3 bases and J 6 bases; nucleotides not matched to a gene: 10. This CDR3 contains 16 residues. Germline lookup yields CDR1 LGHNA and CDR2 YSLEER.

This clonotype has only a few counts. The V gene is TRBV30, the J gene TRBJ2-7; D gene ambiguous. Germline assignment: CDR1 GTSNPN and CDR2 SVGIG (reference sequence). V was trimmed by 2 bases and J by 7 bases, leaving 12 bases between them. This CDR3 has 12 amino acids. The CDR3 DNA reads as TGTGCCTGGAGTCCAACGCGCGCGGAGCAGTACTTC. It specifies CAWSPTRAEQYF. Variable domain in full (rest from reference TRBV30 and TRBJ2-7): SQTIHQWPATLVQPVGSPLSLECTVEGTSNPNLYWYRQAAGRGLQLLFYSVGIGQISSEVPQNLSASRPQDRQFILSSKKLLLSDSGFYLCAWSPTRAEQYFGPGTRLTVT.

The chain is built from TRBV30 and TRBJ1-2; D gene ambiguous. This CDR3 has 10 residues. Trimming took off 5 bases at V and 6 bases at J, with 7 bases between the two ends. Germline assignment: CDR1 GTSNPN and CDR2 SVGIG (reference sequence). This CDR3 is CAWARDGYTF. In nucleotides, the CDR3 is TGTGCCTGGGCCCGGGATGGCTACACCTTC.

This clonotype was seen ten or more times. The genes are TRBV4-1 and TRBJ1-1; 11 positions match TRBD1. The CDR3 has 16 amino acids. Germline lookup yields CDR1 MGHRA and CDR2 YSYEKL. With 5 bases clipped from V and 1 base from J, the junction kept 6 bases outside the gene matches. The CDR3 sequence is CASSARGTGGNTEAFF. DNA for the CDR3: TGCGCCAGCAGCGCCCGGGGGACAGGGGGGAACACTGAAGCTTTCTTT.

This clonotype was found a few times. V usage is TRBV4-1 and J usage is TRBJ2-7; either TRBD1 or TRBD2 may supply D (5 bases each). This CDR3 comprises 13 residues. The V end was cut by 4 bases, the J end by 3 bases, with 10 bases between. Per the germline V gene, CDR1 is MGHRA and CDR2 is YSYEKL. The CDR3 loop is CASSPGPLYEQYF. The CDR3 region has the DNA TGCGCCAGCAGCCCGGGACCCCTCTACGAGCAGTACTTC.

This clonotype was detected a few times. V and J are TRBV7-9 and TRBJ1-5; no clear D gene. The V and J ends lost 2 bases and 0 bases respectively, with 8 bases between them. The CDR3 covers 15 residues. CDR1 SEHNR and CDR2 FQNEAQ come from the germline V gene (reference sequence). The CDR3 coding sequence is TGTGCCAGCAGCTTAAGCGGGAATAGCAATCAGCCCCAGCATTTT. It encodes CASSLSGNSNQPQHF. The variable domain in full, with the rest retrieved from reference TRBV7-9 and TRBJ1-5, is DTGVSQNPRHKITKRGQNVTFRCDPISEHNRLYWYRQTLGQGPEFLTYFQNEAQLEKSRLLSDRFSAERPKGSFSTLEIQRTEQGDSAMYLCASSLSGNSNQPQHFGDGTRLSIL.

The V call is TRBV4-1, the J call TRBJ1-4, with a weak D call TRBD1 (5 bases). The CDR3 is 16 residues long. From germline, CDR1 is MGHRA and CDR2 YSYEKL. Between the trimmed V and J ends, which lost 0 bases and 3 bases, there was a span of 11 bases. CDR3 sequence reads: CASSQEVGAANEKLFF. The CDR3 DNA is TGCGCCAGCAGCCAAGAAGTTGGGGCAGCTAATGAAAAACTGTTTTTT.

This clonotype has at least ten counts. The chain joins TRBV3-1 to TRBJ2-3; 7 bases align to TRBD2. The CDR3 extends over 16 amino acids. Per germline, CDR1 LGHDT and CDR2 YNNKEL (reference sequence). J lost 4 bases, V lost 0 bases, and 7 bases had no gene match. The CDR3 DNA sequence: TGTGCCAGCAGCCAAGAGGCCCGGGGGGACTCAGATACGCAGTATTTT. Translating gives CASSQEARGDSDTQYF.

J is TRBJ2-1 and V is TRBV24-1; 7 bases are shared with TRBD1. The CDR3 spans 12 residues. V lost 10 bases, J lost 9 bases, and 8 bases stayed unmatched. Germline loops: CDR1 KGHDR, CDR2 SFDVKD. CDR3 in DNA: TGTGCCACAGGGGGCATATCGGGTGAGCAGTTCTTC. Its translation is CATGGISGEQFF.

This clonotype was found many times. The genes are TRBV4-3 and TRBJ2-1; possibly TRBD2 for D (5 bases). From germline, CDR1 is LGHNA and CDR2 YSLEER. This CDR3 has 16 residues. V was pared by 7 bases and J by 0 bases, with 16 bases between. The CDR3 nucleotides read TGCGCCAGCACCCCCACGGCGGGTAGCTCCTACAATGAGCAGTTCTTC. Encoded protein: CASTPTAGSSYNEQFF.

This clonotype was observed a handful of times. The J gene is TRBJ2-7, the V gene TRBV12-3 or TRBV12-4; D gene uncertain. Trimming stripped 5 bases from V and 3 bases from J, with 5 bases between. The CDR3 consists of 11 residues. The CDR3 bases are TGTGCCAGCAGTACCAACTACGAGCAGTACTTC. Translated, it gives CASSTNYEQYF.

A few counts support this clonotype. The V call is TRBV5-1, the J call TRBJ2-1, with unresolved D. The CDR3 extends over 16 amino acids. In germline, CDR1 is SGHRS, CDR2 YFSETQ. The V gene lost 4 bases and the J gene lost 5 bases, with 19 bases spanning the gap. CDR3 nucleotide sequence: TGCGCCAGCAGCGCGAGTCCCTCGCGACGGGACAATGAGCAGTTCTTC. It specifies CASSASPSRRDNEQFF.

Here the CDR3 reads CASSYSKAEDSQETQYF. For the CDR3, the DNA is TGTGCCAGCAGTTACTCGAAGGCGGAGGATTCCCAAGAGACCCAGTACTTC. The V gene is TRBV6-2 or TRBV6-3, the J gene TRBJ2-5, with D perhaps TRBD2 (5 bases). The V end lost 0 bases, the J end lost 1 base, and 15 bases lay between the germline ends. There are 17 residues in the CDR3. Per germline, CDR1 MNHEY and CDR2 SVGEGT.

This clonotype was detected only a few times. The CDR3 spells CASRWRVSYNEQFF. In DNA form, the CDR3 reads TGCGCCAGCAGGTGGAGAGTATCCTACAATGAGCAGTTCTTC. The V gene is TRBV5-1, the J gene TRBJ2-1; D unclear. The CDR3 has 14 residues. V lost 5 bases, J lost 1 base, and 10 bases lay in between. In germline, CDR1 is SGHRS, CDR2 YFSETQ.